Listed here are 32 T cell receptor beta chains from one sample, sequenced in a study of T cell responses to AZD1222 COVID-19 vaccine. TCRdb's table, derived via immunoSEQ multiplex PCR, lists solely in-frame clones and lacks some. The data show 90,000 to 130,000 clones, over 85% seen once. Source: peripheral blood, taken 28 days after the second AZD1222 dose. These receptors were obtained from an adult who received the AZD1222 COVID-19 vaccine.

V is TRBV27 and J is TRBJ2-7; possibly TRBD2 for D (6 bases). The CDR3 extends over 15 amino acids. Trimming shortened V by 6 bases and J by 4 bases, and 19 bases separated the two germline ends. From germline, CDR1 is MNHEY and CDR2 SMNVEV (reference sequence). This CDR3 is CASRLRFAGGYEQYF. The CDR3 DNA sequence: TGTGCCAGCAGGCTCAGGTTCGCCGGGGGTTACGAGCAGTACTTC.

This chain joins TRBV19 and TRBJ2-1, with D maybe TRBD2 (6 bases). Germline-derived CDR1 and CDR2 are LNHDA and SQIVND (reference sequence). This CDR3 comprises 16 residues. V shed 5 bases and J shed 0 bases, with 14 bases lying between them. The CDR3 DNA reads TGTGCCAGTAGTCCCACGGGACTCCGCTCCTACAATGAGCAGTTCTTC. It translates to CASSPTGLRSYNEQFF. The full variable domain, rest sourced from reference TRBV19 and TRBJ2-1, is DGGITQSPKYLFRKEGQNVTLSCEQNLNHDAMYWYRQDPGQGLRLIYYSQIVNDFQKGDIAEGYSVSREKKESFPLTVTSAQKNPTAFYLCASSPTGLRSYNEQFFGPGTRLTVL.

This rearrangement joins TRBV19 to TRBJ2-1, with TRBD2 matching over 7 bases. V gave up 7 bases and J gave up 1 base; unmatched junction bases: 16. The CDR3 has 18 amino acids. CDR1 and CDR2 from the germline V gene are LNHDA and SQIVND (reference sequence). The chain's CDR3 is CASIPGSGAAGSYNEQFF. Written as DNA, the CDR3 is TGTGCCAGTATTCCGGGGAGCGGGGCGGCGGGATCCTACAATGAGCAGTTCTTC. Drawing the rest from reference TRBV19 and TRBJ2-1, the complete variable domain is DGGITQSPKYLFRKEGQNVTLSCEQNLNHDAMYWYRQDPGQGLRLIYYSQIVNDFQKGDIAEGYSVSREKKESFPLTVTSAQKNPTAFYLCASIPGSGAAGSYNEQFFGPGTRLTVL.

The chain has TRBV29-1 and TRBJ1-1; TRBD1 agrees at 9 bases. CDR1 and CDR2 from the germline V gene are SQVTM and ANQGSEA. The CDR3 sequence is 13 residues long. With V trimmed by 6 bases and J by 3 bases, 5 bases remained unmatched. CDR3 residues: CSVRTGEDTEAFF. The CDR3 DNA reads TGCAGCGTGAGGACAGGGGAGGACACTGAAGCTTTCTTT. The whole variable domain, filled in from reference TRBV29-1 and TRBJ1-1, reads SAVISQKPSRDICQRGTSLTIQCQVDSQVTMMFWYRQQPGQSLTLIATANQGSEATYESGFVIDKFPISRPNLTFSTLTVSNMSPEDSSIYLCSVRTGEDTEAFFGQGTRLTVV.

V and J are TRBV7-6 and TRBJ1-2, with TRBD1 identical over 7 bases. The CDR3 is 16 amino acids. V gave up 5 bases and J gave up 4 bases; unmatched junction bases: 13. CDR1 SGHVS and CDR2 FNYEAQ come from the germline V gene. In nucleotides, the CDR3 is TGTGCCAGCAGCACTATGGGAGGGGGCCCCATCTATGGCTACACCTTC. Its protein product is CASSTMGGGPIYGYTF.

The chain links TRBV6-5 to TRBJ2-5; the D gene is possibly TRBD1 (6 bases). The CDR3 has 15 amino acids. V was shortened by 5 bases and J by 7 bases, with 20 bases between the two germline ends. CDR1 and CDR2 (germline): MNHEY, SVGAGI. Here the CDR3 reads CASSPGQMSTGTQYF. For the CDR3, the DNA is TGTGCCAGCAGTCCGGGACAAATGTCGACGGGGACCCAGTACTTC.

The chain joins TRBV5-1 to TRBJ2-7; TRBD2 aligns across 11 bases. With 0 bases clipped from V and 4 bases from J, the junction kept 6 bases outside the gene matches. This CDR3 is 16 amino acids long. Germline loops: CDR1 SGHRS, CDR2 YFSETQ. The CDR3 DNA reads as TGCGCCAGCAGCTTGGTCGGTAGCGGGGGGGCTTACGAGCAGTACTTC. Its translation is CASSLVGSGGAYEQYF.

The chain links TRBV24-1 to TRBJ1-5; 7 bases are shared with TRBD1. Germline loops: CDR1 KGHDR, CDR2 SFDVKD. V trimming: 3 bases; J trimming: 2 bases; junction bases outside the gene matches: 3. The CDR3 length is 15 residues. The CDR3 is CATSDRQGGNQPQHF. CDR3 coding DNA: TGTGCCACCAGTGATCGACAGGGTGGCAATCAGCCCCAGCATTTT.

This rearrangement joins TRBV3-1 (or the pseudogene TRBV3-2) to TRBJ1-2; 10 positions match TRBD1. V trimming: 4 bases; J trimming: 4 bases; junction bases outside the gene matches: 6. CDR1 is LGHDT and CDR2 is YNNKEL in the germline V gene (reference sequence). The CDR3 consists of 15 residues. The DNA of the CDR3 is TGTGCCAGCAGCCGCCCCGGGACAGGGGCCTATGGCTACACCTTC. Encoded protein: CASSRPGTGAYGYTF.

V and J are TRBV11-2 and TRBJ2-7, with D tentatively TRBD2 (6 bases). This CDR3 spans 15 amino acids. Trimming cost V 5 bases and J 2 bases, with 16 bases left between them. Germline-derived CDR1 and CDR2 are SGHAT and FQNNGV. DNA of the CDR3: TGTGCCAGCAGCCCCGCATTGCGGGGTACCTACGAGCAGTACTTC. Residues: CASSPALRGTYEQYF. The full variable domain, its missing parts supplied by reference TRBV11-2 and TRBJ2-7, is EAGVAQSPRYKIIEKRQSVAFWCNPISGHATLYWYQQILGQGPKLLIQFQNNGVVDDSQLPKDRFSAERLKGVDSTLKIQPAKLEDSAVYLCASSPALRGTYEQYFGPGTRLTVT.

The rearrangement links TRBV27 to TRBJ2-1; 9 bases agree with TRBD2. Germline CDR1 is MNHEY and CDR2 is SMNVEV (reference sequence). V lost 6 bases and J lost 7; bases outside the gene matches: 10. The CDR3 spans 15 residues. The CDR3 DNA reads TGTGCCAGCAGCATCGGGACTAGCCCGTATAATGAGCAGTTCTTC. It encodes CASSIGTSPYNEQFF.

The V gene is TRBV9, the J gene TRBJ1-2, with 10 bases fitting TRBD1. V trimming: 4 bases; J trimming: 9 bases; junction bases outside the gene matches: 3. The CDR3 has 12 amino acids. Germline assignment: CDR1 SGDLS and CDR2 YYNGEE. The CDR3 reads CASSPDRGSYTF. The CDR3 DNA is TGTGCCAGCAGCCCGGACAGGGGGAGCTACACCTTC.

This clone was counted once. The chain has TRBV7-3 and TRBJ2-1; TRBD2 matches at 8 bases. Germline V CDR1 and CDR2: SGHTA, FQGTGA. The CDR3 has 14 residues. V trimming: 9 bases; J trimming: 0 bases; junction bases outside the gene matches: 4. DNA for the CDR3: TGTGCCAGTGGACGGGGGGGCTCCTACAATGAGCAGTTCTTC. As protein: CASGRGGSYNEQFF.

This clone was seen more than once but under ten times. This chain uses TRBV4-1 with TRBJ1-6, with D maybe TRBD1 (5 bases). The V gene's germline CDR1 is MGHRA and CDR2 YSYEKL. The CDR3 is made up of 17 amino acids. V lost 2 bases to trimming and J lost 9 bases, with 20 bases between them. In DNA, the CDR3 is TGCGCCAGCAGCCAAACGGAACTAAGGGGTCCATCTTCACCCCTCCACTTT. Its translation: CASSQTELRGPSSPLHF.

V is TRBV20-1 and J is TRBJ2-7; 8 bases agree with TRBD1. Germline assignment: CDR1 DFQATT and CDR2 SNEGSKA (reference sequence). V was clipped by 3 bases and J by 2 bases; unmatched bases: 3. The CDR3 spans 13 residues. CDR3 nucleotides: TGCAGTGCTAGTCACAGGGGGGCCTACGAGCAGTACTTC. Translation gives CSASHRGAYEQYF.

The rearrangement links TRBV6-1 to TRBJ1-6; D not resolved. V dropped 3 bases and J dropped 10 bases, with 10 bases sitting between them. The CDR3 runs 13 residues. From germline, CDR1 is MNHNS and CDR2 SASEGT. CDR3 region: CASSDVFRSPLHF. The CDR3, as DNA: TGTGCCAGCAGTGACGTGTTTCGATCACCCCTCCACTTT.

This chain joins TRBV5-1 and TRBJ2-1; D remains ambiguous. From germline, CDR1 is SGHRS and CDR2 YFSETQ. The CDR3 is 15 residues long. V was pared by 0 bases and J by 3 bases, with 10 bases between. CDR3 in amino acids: CASSLGPAGYNEQFF. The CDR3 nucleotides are TGCGCCAGCAGCTTGGGGCCCGCCGGCTACAATGAGCAGTTCTTC.

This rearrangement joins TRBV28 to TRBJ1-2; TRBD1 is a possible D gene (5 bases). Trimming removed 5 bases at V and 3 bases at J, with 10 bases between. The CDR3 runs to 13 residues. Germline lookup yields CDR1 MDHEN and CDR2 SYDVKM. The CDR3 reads CASSPQGDYGYTF. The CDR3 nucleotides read TGTGCCAGCAGTCCCCAGGGTGACTATGGCTACACCTTC.

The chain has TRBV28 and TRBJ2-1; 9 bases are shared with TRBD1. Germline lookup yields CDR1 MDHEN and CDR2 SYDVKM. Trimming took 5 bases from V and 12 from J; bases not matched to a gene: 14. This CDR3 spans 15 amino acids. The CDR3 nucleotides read TGTGCCAGCAGTGGACAGGGGCCGGACATAAGATTGCAGTTCTTC. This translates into CASSGQGPDIRLQFF.

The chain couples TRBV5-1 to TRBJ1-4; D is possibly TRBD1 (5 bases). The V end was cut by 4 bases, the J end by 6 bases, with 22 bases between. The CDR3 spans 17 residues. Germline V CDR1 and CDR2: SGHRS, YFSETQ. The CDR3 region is CASSPLRVGMRDEKLFF. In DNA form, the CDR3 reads TGCGCCAGCAGCCCTCTCAGGGTTGGCATGAGGGATGAAAAACTGTTTTTT.

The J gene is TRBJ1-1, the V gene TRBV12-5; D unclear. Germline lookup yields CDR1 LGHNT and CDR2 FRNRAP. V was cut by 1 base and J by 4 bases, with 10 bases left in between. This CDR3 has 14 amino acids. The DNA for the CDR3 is TGTGCTAGTGGTTTGGGTTATGGCGGCACTGAAGCTTTCTTT. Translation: CASGLGYGGTEAFF. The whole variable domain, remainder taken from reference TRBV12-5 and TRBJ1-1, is DARVTQTPRHKVTEMGQEVTMRCQPILGHNTVFWYRQTMMQGLELLAYFRNRAPLDDSGMPKDRFSAEMPDATLATLKIQPSEPRDSAVYFCASGLGYGGTEAFFGQGTRLTVV.

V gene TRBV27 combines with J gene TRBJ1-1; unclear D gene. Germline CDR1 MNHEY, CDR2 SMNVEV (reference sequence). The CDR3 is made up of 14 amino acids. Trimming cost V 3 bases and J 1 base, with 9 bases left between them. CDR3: CASSFATANTEAFF. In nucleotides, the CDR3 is TGTGCCAGCAGTTTCGCAACAGCGAACACTGAAGCTTTCTTT.

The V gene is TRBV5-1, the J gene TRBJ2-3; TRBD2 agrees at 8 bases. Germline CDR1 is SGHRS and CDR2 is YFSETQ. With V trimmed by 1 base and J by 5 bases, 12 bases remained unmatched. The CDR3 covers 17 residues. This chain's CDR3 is CASSLLTGGAHRDTQYF. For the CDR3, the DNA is TGCGCCAGCAGCTTGTTGACGGGGGGGGCGCATAGAGATACGCAGTATTTT.

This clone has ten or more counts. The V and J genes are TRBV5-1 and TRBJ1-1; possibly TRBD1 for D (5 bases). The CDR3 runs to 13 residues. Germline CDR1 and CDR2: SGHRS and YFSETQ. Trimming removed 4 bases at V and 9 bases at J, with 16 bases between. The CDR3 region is CASSPHGEGKAFF. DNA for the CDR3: TGCGCCAGCAGCCCCCACGGGGAGGGGAAAGCTTTCTTT.

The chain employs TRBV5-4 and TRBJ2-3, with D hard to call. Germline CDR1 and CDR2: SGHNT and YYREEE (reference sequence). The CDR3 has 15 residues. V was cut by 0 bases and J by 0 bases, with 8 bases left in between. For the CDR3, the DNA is TGTGCCAGCAGCTTGGGCAGTGCTAGCACAGATACGCAGTATTTT. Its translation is CASSLGSASTDTQYF.

For the CDR3, the DNA is TGTGCCAGCAGCGGGGCACGAGAGGGGGCCAGGTCACCCCTCCACTTT. Residues: CASSGAREGARSPLHF. This chain links TRBV9 with TRBJ1-6; 7 positions match TRBD1. With V trimmed by 3 bases and J by 10 bases, 13 bases remained unmatched. CDR1 is SGDLS and CDR2 is YYNGEE in the germline V gene. The CDR3 has 16 residues.

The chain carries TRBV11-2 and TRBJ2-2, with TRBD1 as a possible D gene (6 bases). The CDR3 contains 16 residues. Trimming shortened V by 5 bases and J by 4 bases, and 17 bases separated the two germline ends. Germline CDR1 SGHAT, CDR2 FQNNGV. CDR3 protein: CASSISGVRSTGELFF. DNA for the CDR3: TGTGCCAGCAGCATATCAGGGGTTCGGAGCACCGGGGAGCTGTTTTTT.

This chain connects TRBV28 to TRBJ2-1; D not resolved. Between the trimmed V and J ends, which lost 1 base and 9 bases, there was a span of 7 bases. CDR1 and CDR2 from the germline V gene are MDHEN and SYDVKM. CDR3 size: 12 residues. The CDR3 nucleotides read TGTGCCAGCAGTTTATTCGGTACTGAGCAGTTCTTC. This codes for CASSLFGTEQFF.

The CDR3 region is CASQGGGPGPQHF. Written as DNA, the CDR3 is TGTGCCAGCCAGGGAGGGGGGCCTGGGCCCCAGCATTTT. The V and J genes are TRBV2 and TRBJ1-5, with TRBD1 as a possible D gene (6 bases). Trimming cost V 8 bases and J 9 bases, with 17 bases left between them. CDR1 is SNHLY, CDR2 FYNNEI, per germline. The length of the CDR3 is 13 residues.

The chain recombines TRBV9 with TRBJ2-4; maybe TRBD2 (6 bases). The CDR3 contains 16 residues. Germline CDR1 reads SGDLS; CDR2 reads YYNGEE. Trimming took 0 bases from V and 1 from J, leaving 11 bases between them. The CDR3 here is CASSVGVGGAKNIQYF. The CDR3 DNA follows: TGTGCCAGCAGCGTAGGGGTCGGAGGGGCCAAAAACATTCAGTACTTC. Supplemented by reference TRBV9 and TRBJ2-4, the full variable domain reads DSGVTQTPKHLITATGQRVTLRCSPRSGDLSVYWYQQSLDQGLQFLIQYYNGEERAKGNILERFSAQQFPDLHSELNLSSLELGDSALYFCASSVGVGGAKNIQYFGAGTRLSVL.

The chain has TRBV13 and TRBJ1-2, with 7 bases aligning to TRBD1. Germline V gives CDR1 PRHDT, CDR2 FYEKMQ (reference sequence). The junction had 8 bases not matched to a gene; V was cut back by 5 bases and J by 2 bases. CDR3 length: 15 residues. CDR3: CASSVQGMKNYGYTF. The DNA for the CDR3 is TGTGCCAGCAGCGTACAGGGGATGAAGAACTATGGCTACACCTTC.

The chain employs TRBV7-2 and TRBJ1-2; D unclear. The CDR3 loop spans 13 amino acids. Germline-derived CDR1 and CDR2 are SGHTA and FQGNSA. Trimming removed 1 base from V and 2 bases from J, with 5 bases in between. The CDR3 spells CASSLGQNYGYTF. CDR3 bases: TGTGCCAGCAGCTTAGGTCAGAACTATGGCTACACCTTC.